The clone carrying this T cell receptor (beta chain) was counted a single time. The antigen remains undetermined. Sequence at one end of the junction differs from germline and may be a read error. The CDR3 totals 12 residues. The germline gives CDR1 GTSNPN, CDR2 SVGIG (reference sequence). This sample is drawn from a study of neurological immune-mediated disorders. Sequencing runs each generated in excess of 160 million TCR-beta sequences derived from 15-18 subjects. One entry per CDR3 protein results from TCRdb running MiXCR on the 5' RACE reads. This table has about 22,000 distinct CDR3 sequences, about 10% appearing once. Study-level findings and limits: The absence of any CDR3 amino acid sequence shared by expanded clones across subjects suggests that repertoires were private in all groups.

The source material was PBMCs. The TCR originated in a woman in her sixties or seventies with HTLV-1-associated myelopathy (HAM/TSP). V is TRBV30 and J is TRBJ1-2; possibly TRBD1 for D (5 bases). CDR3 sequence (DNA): TGTGCATGGAGTAAGGGGTCCAGTGGCTACACCTTC. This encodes CAWSKGSSGYTF.